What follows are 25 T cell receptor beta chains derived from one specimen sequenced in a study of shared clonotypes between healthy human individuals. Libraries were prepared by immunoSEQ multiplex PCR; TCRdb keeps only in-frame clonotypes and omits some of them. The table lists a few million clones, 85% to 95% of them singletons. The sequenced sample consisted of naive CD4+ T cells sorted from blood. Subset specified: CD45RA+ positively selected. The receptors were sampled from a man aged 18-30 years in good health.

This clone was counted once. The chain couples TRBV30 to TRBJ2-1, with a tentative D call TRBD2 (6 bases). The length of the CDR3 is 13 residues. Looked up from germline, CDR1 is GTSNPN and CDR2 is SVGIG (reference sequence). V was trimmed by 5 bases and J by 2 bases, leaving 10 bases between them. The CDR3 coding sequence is TGTGCCTGGGGTCTAGCGCCCTACAATGAGCAGTTCTTC. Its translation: CAWGLAPYNEQFF.

CDR3 region: CASSESPPPRAFF. As DNA, the CDR3 is TGTGCCAGCAGTGAAAGCCCGCCACCCCGGGCTTTCTTT. The rearrangement joins TRBV2 to TRBJ1-1; D gene unclear. Between the trimmed V and J ends, which lost 2 bases and 11 bases, there was a span of 15 bases. Germline assignment: CDR1 SNHLY and CDR2 FYNNEI. The CDR3 is made up of 13 amino acids.

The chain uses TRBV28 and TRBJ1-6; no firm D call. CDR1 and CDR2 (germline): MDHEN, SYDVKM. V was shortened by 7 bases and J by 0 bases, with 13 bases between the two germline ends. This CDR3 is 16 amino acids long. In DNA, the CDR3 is TGTGCCAGCAAGGACGGATCCAGCTCCTATAATTCACCCCTCCACTTT. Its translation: CASKDGSSSYNSPLHF.

The chain's CDR3 is CASSTDRGREYNEQFF. Here the CDR3 DNA reads TGTGCCAGCAGCACTGACAGGGGGCGGGAATACAATGAGCAGTTCTTC. The rearrangement joins TRBV7-3 to TRBJ2-1; the match to TRBD1 covers 10 bases. With V trimmed by 5 bases and J by 4 bases, 8 bases remained unmatched. This CDR3 spans 16 amino acids. CDR1 SGHTA and CDR2 FQGTGA come from the germline V gene. The whole variable domain, remainder taken from reference TRBV7-3 and TRBJ2-1, is GAGVSQTPSNKVTEKGKYVELRCDPISGHTALYWYRQSLGQGPEFLIYFQGTGAADDSGLPNDRFFAVRPEGSVSTLKIQRTERGDSAVYLCASSTDRGREYNEQFFGPGTRLTVL.

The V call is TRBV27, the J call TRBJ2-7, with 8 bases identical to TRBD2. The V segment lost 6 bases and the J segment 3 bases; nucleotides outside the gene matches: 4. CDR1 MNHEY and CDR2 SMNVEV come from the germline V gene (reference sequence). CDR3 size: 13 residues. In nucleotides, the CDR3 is TGTGCCAGCAGACCGGGACTAGGCTACGAGCAGTACTTC. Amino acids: CASRPGLGYEQYF.

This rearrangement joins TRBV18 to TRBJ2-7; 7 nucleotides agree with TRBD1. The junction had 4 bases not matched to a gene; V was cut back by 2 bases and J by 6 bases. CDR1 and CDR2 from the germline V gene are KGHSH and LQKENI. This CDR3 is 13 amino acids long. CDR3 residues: CASSPGQGVEQYF. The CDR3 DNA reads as TGTGCCAGCTCACCAGGCCAGGGGGTCGAGCAGTACTTC.

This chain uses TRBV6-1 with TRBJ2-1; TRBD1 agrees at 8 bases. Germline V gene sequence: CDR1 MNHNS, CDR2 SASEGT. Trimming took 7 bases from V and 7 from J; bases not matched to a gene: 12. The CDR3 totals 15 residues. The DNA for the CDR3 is TGTGCCAGCAACAGGGGGTACCCGGTACAGAATGAGCAGTTCTTC. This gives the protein CASNRGYPVQNEQFF.

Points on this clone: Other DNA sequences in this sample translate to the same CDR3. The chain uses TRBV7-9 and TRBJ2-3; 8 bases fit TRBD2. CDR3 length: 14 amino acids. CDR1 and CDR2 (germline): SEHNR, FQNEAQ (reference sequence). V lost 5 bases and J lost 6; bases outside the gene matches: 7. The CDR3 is CASSLSGVGDTQYF. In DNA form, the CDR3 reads TGTGCCAGCAGCCTTAGCGGGGTTGGGGATACGCAGTATTTT.

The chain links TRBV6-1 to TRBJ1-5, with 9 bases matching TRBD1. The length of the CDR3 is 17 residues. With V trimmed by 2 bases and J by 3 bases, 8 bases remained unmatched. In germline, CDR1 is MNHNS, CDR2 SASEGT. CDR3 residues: CASSETYRGHNNQPQHF. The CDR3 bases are TGTGCCAGCAGTGAAACCTACAGGGGGCACAACAATCAGCCCCAGCATTTT.

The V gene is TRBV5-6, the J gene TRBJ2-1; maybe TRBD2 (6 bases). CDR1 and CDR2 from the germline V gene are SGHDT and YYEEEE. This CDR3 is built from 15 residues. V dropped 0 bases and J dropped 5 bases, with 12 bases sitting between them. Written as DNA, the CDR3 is TGTGCCAGCAGCTTGGTAGCGGTCCATAACAATGAGCAGTTCTTC. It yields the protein CASSLVAVHNNEQFF.

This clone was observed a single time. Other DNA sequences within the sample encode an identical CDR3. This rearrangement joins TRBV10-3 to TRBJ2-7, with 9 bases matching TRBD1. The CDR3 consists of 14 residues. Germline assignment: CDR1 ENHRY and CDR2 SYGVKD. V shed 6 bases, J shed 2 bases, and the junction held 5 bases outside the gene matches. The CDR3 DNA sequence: TGTGCCATCAGCTCCGGGACAGGGACCTACGAGCAGTACTTC. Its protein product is CAISSGTGTYEQYF.

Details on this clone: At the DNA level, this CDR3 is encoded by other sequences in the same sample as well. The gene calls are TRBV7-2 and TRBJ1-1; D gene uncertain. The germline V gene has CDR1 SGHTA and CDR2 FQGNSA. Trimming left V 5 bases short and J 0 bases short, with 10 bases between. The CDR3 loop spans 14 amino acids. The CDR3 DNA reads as TGTGCCAGCAGCCCCCGGCAGGTGAACACTGAAGCTTTCTTT. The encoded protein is CASSPRQVNTEAFF. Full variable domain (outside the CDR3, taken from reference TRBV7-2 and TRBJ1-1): GAGVSQSPSNKVTEKGKDVELRCDPISGHTALYWYRQSLGQGLEFLIYFQGNSAPDKSGLPSDRFSAERTGGSVSTLTIQRTQQEDSAVYLCASSPRQVNTEAFFGQGTRLTVV.

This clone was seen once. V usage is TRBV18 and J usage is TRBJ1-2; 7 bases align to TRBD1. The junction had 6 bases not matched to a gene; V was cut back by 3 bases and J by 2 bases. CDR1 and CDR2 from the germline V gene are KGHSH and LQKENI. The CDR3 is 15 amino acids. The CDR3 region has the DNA TGTGCCAGCTCACCCGGACAGGCGACCAACTATGGCTACACCTTC. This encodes CASSPGQATNYGYTF.

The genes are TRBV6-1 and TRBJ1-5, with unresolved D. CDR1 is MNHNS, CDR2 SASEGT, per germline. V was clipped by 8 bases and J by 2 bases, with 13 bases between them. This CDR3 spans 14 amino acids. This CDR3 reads CASLAGGGNQPQHF. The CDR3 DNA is TGTGCCAGCCTGGCGGGAGGAGGCAATCAGCCCCAGCATTTT.

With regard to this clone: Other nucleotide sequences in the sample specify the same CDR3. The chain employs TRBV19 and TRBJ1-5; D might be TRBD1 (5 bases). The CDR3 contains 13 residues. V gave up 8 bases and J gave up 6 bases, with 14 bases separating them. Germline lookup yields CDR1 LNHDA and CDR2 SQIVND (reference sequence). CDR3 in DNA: TGTGCCAGTTCAGACACCGGGGGTCAGCCCCAGCATTTT. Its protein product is CASSDTGGQPQHF.

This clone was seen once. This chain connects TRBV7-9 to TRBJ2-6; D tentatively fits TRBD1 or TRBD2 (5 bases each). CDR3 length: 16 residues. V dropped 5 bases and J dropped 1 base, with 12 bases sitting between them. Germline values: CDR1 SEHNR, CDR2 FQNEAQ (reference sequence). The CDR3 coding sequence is TGTGCCAGCAGCCCCCCCGGGGCGTCTGGGGCCAACGTCCTGACTTTC. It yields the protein CASSPPGASGANVLTF.

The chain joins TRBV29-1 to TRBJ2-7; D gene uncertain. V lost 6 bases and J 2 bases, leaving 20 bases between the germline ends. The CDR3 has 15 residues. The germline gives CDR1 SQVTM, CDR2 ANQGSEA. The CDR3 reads CSVVADGPYAYEQYF. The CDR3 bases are TGCAGCGTCGTGGCGGACGGACCCTACGCCTACGAGCAGTACTTC.

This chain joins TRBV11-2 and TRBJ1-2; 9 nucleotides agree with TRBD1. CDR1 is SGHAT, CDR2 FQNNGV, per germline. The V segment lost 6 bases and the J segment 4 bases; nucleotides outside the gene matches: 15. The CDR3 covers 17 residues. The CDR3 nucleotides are TGTGCCAGCAGTCCGGGACAGGGTCCTTCTTTTAGCTATGGCTACACCTTC. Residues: CASSPGQGPSFSYGYTF.

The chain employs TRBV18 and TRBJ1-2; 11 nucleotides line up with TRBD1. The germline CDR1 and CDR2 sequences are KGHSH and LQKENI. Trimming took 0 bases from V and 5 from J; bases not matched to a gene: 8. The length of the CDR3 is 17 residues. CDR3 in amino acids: CASSPPGQGAVGYGYTF. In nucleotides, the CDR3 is TGTGCCAGCTCACCACCTGGACAGGGGGCCGTTGGATATGGCTACACCTTC.

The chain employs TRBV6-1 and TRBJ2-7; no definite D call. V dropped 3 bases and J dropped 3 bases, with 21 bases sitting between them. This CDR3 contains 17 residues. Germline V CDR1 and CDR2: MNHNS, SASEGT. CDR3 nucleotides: TGTGCCAGCAGTGACAAAAGCTTCGGACCTCAGAACTACGAGCAGTACTTC. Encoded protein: CASSDKSFGPQNYEQYF.

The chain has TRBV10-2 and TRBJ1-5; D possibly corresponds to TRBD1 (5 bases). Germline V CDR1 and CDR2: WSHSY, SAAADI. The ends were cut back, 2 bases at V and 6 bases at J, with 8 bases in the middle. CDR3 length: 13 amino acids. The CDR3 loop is CASSEKGSQPQHF. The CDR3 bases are TGCGCCAGCAGTGAGAAGGGGAGTCAGCCCCAGCATTTT.

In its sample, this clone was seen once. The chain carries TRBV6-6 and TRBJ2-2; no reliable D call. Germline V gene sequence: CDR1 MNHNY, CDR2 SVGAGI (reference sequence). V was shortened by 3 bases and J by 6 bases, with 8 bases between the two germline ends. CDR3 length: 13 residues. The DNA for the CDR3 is TGTGCCAGCAGTTATCGACCCCCCGGGGAGCTGTTTTTT. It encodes CASSYRPPGELFF.

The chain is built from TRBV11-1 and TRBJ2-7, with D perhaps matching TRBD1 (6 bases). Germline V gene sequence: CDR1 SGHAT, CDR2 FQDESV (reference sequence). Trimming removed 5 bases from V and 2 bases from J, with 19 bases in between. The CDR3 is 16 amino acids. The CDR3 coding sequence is TGTGCCAGCAGCAAAAATTCCGGGACATCGGCCTACGAGCAGTACTTC. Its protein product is CASSKNSGTSAYEQYF.

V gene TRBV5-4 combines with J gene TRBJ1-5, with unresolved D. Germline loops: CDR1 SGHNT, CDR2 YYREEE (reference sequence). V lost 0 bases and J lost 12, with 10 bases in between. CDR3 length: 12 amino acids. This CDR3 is CASSLGQGNQHF. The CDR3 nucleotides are TGTGCCAGCAGCTTGGGTCAAGGGAACCAGCATTTT.

This CDR3 reads CASSLGTAFNEQFF. CDR3 nucleotide sequence: TGTGCCAGCAGCTTAGGGACAGCATTCAATGAGCAGTTCTTC. J is TRBJ2-1 and V is TRBV7-9; the D gene is possibly TRBD1 (6 bases). CDR3 size: 14 residues. V lost 1 base and J 6 bases, leaving 10 bases between the germline ends. Germline V gene lookup returns CDR1 SEHNR and CDR2 FQNEAQ (reference sequence).